These T cell receptor beta chains were read from a single sample in a study of Tregs in tolerant kidney transplant recipients. The protocol was immunoSEQ multiplex PCR, while the TCRdb copy is restricted to in-frame clones and leaves out a portion. The sample contains around 74,000 clones, 98% of which appear only once. Sequencing used CD4+ T cells from blood, obtained before the transplant. All receptors derive from a human donor who received a combined kidney and bone marrow transplant. Both conserved end residues are part of each CDR3. The D gene is left open where the match is weak.

cdr3_aa	v_call	j_call	d_call
CASSFSGTGIEQYF	TRBV7-9	TRBJ2-7	TRBD1
CSVEGPPRTGGTDTQYF	TRBV29-1	TRBJ2-3	TRBD1
CASSPSGGIETQYF	TRBV5-4	TRBJ2-5	TRBD2
CASSFGQGTGYTF	TRBV5-1	TRBJ1-2	TRBD1
CASSPTGRDTEAFF	TRBV18	TRBJ1-1	.
CASSLPQEYEQYF	TRBV7-2	TRBJ2-7	.
CASSDEGLAAPRFYEQYF	TRBV7-2	TRBJ2-7	TRBD2
CASRKGLAAHSYEQYF	TRBV6-4	TRBJ2-7	TRBD2
CASSQASGATEAFF	TRBV4-2	TRBJ1-1	.
CASSHPGGSSYNEQFF	TRBV5-4	TRBJ2-1	.
CASSEQGRGELFF	TRBV19	TRBJ2-2	.
CASSRGQNNEQFF	TRBV19	TRBJ2-1	TRBD1
CASSVLTSGGVDTQYF	TRBV9	TRBJ2-3	TRBD2
CASSSGTENEKLFF	TRBV28	TRBJ1-4	TRBD1
CASSLGGRTEAFF	TRBV7-9	TRBJ1-1	.
CASSQAPGGYVGTGELFF	TRBV4-1	TRBJ2-2	TRBD2
CASSLRGGRYTDTQYF	TRBV7-3	TRBJ2-3	TRBD2
CASGFWTSGMGKQFF	TRBV12-5	TRBJ2-1	TRBD2
CSVLRGGSSYEQYF	TRBV29-1	TRBJ2-7	TRBD2
CASSLRLAVNEQFF	TRBV11-3	TRBJ2-1	TRBD2
CASRDTRISGANVLTF	TRBV4-1	TRBJ2-6	.
CASSKKIPAYEQYF	TRBV21-1	TRBJ2-7	.
CACPVAGEGDTQYF	TRBV30	TRBJ2-3	TRBD2
CAFLDSSYNEQFF	TRBV7-9	TRBJ2-1	.
CASRGLRDRASGYTF	TRBV6-1	TRBJ1-2	TRBD1
CASSLVGPSGGGNEQFF	TRBV7-2	TRBJ2-1	TRBD2
CASSLGPSNPTDTQYF	TRBV7-2	TRBJ2-3	.
CASSLPGLALPGELFF	TRBV5-1	TRBJ2-2	TRBD2
CASSLAISGPYEQYF	TRBV18	TRBJ2-7	.
CAWSVRRGARGNTIYF	TRBV30	TRBJ1-3	.
CAILTGVNTEAFF	TRBV6-1	TRBJ1-1	.
CASSLDRTMRQFF	TRBV7-2	TRBJ2-1	.
CAWRGGRDTEAFF	TRBV30	TRBJ1-1	.
CASSSTGNYGYTF	TRBV7-9	TRBJ1-2	TRBD1
CASSASGVPWGGANVLTF	TRBV11-3	TRBJ2-6	.
CASQEGTGYNSPLHF	TRBV28	TRBJ1-6	.
CASSYVVAISYNEQFF	TRBV6-5	TRBJ2-1	.
CASSRRLAGGGEQYF	TRBV19	TRBJ2-7	TRBD2
CASGGRGNTGELFF	TRBV27	TRBJ2-2	.
CASSLRDRYYEQYF	TRBV27	TRBJ2-7	TRBD1
CASSTRDNEQFF	TRBV7-8	TRBJ2-1	.
CASSFGVYRFYEQYF	TRBV27	TRBJ2-7	.
CASSLYINSPLHF	TRBV6-5	TRBJ1-6	.
CASRGQGETQYF	TRBV19	TRBJ2-5	.
CAFTPTWTSGSGTQYF	TRBV30	TRBJ2-5	TRBD2
CASSLPGSYGYTF	TRBV5-4	TRBJ1-2	.
CASSPGLAGGQETQYF	TRBV11-2	TRBJ2-5	TRBD2
CAIRGLGLAVNEQFF	TRBV10-3	TRBJ2-1	TRBD2
CASSFQGWTSGTRVFYNEQFF	TRBV27	TRBJ2-1	TRBD2
CASSYKTGTGLINYGYTF	TRBV5-1	TRBJ1-2	TRBD1
CASSLGLAGGLTGELFF	TRBV5-4	TRBJ2-2	TRBD2
CASSLQGNTGELFF	TRBV7-2	TRBJ2-2	.
CASIEYGVTDTQYF	TRBV6-1	TRBJ2-3	.
CAWGLAGVHEQYF	TRBV30	TRBJ2-7	TRBD2
CASSLAGETQYF	TRBV7-9	TRBJ2-5	.
CASSETGGRPFSGANVLTF	TRBV2	TRBJ2-6	TRBD2